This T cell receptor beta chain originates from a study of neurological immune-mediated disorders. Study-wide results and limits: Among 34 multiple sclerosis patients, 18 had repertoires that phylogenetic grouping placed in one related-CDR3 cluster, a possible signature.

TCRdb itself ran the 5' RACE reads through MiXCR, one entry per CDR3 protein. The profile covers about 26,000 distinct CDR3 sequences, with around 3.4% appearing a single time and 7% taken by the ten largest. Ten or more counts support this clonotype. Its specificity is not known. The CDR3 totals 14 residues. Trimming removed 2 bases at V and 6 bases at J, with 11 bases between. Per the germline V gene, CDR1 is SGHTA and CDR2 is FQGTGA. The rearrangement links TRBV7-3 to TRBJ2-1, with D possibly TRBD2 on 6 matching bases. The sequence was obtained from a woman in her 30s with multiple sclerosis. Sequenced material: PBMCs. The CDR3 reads CASSLGGLVNEQFF. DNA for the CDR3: TGTGCCAGCAGCTTAGGGGGACTTGTCAATGAGCAGTTCTTC.